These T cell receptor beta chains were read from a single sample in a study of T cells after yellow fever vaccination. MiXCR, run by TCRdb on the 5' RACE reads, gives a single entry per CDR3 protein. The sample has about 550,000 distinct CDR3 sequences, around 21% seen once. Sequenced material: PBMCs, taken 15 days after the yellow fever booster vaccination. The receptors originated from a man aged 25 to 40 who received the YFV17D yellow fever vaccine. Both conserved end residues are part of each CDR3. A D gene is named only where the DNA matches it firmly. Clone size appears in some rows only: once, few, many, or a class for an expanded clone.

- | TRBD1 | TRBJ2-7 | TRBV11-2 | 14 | CASSWRQGADEQYF | TGTGCCAGCAGCTGGCGACAGGGGGCGGACGAGCAGTACTTC
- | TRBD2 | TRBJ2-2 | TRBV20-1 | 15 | CSAPFEREGTGELFF | TGCAGTGCACCCTTTGAGCGGGAAGGTACCGGGGAGCTGTTTTTT
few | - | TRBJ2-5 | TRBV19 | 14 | CASSDSGGIETQYF | TGTGCCAGTAGCGACTCGGGCGGAATCGAGACCCAGTACTTC
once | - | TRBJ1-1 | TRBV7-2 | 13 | CASSLRINTEAFF | TGTGCCAGCAGCCTAAGAATAAACACTGAAGCTTTCTTT
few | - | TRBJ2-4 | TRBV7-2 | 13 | CASKEPAKNIQYF | TGTGCCAGCAAGGAGCCAGCCAAAAACATTCAGTACTTC
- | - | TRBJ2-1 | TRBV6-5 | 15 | CASSSSYRNYNEQFF | TGTGCCAGCAGTTCCTCCTACAGGAATTACAATGAGCAGTTCTTC
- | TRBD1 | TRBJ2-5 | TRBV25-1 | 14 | CASSEDRVGETQYF | TGTGCCAGCAGTGAGGACAGGGTCGGAGAGACCCAGTACTTC
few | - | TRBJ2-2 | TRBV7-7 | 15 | CASSLWQGSTGELFF | TGTGCCAGCAGCTTGTGGCAGGGAAGCACCGGGGAGCTGTTTTTT
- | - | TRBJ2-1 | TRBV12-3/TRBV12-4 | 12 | CASSSSVGEQFF | TGTGCCAGCAGTTCCTCTGTGGGTGAGCAGTTCTTC
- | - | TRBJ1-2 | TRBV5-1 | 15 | CASSETAGSSYGYTF | TGCGCCAGCAGCGAGACAGCCGGGTCTAGCTATGGCTACACCTTC
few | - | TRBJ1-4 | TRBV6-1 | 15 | CASSVGITTNEKLFF | TGTGCCAGCAGTGTAGGGATTACGACTAATGAAAAACTGTTTTTT
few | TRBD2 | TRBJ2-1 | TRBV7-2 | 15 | CASSLGLAGQNEQFF | TGTGCCAGCAGCCTGGGACTAGCGGGGCAAAATGAGCAGTTCTTC
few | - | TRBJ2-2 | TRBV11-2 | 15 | CASSWDTRNTGELFF | TGTGCCAGCAGCTGGGACACCCGGAACACCGGGGAGCTGTTTTTT
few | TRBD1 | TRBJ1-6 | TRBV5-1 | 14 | CASNWGRGDSPLHF | TGCGCCAGCAACTGGGGCAGGGGGGATTCACCCCTCCACTTT
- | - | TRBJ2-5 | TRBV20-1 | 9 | CSAIETQYF | TGCAGTGCTATCGAGACCCAGTACTTC
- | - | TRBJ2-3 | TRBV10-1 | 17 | CTSSESTTARNTDTQYF | TGCACCAGCAGTGAGTCGACTACCGCACGAAACACAGATACGCAGTATTTT
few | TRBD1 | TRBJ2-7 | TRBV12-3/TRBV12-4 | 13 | CASLKTGTGVQYF | TGTGCCAGCTTAAAAACCGGGACAGGGGTACAGTACTTC
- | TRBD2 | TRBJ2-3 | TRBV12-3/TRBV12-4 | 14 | CASSTGSAGDTQYF | TGTGCCAGCAGCACCGGCTCAGCGGGGGATACGCAGTATTTT
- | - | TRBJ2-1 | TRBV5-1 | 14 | CASSLELTYNEQFF | TGCGCCAGCAGCTTGGAGCTTACCTACAATGAGCAGTTCTTC
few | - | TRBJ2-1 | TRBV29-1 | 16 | CSVEDRAGSSYNEQFF | TGCAGCGTTGAAGATCGGGCTGGAAGCTCCTACAATGAGCAGTTCTTC
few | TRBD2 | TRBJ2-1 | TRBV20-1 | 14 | CSAQAGASYNEQFF | TGCAGTGCCCAAGCGGGAGCATCCTACAATGAGCAGTTCTTC
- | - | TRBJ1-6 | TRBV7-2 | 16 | CASSLALTVGNSPLHF | TGTGCCAGCAGCTTAGCCCTGACAGTAGGCAATTCACCCCTCCACTTT
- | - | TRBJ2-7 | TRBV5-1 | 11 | CASVIGGEQYF | TGCGCCAGCGTGATAGGGGGGGAGCAGTACTTC
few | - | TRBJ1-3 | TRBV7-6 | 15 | CASSLHGDGGNTIYF | TGTGCCAGCAGCTTACATGGGGACGGTGGAAACACCATATATTTT
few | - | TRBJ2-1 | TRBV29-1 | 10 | CSVVTGEQFF | TGCAGCGTTGTGACGGGTGAGCAGTTCTTC
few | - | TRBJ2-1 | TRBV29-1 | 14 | CSVDGGVSYNEQFF | TGCAGCGTTGACGGCGGGGTCTCCTACAATGAGCAGTTCTTC
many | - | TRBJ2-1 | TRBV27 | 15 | CASSLSPSRPGEQFF | TGTGCCAGCAGTTTATCCCCCTCCCGACCCGGTGAGCAGTTCTTC
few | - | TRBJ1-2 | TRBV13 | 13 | CASNYLGGYGYTF | TGTGCCAGCAACTATCTGGGGGGCTATGGCTACACCTTC
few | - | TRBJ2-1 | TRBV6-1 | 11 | CATLTGNEQFF | TGTGCCACCTTAACAGGAAATGAGCAGTTCTTC
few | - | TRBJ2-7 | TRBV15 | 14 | CATSRGIDSYEQYF | TGTGCCACCAGCAGAGGAATAGATTCCTACGAGCAGTACTTC
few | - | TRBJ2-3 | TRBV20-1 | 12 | CSASSSTGTQYF | TGCAGTGCTAGTTCCTCGACGGGGACGCAGTATTTT
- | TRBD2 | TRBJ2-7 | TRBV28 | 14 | CASRLAGYSYEQYF | TGTGCCAGCAGGTTAGCGGGGTACTCCTACGAGCAGTACTTC
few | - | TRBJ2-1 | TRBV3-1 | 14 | CASSQDGRDNEQFF | TGTGCCAGCAGCCAAGATGGGAGAGACAATGAGCAGTTCTTC
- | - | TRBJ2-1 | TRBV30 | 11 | CAWKYGSKEFF | TGTGCCTGGAAATACGGGTCGAAGGAGTTCTTC
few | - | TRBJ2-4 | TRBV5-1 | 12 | CASSRGSDIQYF | TGCGCCAGCAGCAGGGGATCGGATATTCAGTACTTC
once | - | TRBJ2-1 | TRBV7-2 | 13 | CASSSPTSYEQFF | TGTGCCAGCAGCTCCCCGACTAGTTATGAGCAGTTCTTC
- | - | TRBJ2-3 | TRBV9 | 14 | CASSVAGDTDTQYF | TGTGCCAGCAGCGTAGCGGGGGACACAGATACGCAGTATTTT
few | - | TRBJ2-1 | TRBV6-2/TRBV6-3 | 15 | CASLQGLPSYNEQFF | TGTGCCAGCCTCCAAGGCCTTCCCTCCTACAATGAGCAGTTCTTC
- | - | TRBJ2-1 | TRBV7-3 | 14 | CASSLTGGFDEQFF | TGTGCCAGCAGCTTAACTGGAGGGTTCGATGAGCAGTTCTTC
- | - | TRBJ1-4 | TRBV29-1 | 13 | CSVAGQIGEKLFF | TGCAGCGTTGCGGGACAAATCGGGGAAAAACTGTTTTTT
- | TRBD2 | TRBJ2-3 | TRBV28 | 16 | CASSPLLTSRTDTQYF | TGTGCCAGCAGCCCGCTCCTGACTAGCAGAACAGATACGCAGTATTTT
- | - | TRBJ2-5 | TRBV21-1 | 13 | CAFRWTLGETQYF | TGTGCCTTCCGCTGGACCCTGGGAGAGACCCAGTACTTC
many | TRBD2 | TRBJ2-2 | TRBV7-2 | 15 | CASSPTSGKTGELFF | TGTGCCAGCAGCCCGACTAGCGGGAAAACCGGGGAGCTGTTTTTT
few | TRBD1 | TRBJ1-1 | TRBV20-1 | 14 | CSARDPGGSTEAFF | TGCAGTGCTAGAGATCCAGGGGGAAGCACTGAAGCTTTCTTT
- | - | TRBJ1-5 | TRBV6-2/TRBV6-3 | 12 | CASSYSEQPQHF | TGTGCCAGCAGTTACTCGGAACAGCCCCAGCATTTT
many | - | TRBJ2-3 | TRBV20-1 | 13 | CSATSPTVDTQYF | TGCAGTGCTACTTCCCCGACGGTAGATACGCAGTATTTT
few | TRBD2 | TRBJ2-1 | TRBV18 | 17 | CASSLGGGLAAYNEQFF | TGTGCCAGCTCACTCGGCGGGGGACTAGCGGCCTACAATGAGCAGTTCTTC
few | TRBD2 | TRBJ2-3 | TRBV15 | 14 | CATQTSGYTDTQYF | TGTGCCACCCAGACTAGCGGCTACACAGATACGCAGTATTTT
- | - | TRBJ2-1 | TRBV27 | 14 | CASSLLGPINEQFF | TGTGCCAGCAGTTTACTGGGGCCTATTAATGAGCAGTTCTTC
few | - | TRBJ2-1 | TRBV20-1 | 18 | CSARGLHDSRYSYNEQFF | TGCAGTGCTAGAGGCCTCCATGACTCTAGGTACTCCTACAATGAGCAGTTCTTC
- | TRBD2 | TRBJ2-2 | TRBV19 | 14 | CASKSGVNTGELFF | TGTGCCAGTAAAAGCGGGGTAAACACCGGGGAGCTGTTTTTT
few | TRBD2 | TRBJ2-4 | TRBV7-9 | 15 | CASSSLTSGKNIQYF | TGTGCCAGCAGCTCACTGACTAGCGGAAAAAACATTCAGTACTTC
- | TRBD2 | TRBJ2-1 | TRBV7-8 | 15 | CASSKSGSSYNEQFF | TGTGCCAGCAGCAAGAGCGGGAGCTCCTACAATGAGCAGTTCTTC
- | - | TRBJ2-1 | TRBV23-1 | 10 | CASKRTEQFF | TGCGCCAGCAAGAGGACAGAGCAGTTCTTC